Below, one T cell receptor (beta chain) is given with its context. The antigen it binds to is not known. One base away there is no much larger clone; base qualities are not given. The sample's treatment or condition label, in plain terms: high-dose cyclophosphamide on days +3 and +4 as single-agent GVHD prophylaxis. Patients in the PTCy group got busulfan and fludarabine conditioning, a marrow graft from a related or unrelated donor, and cyclophosphamide on days +3 and +4. The PTCy-treated patients were drawn from a prospective, multi-institutional clinical trial. Peripheral blood and bone marrow mononuclear cells were isolated by Ficoll-Hypaque density centrifugation and were cryopreserved. This specimen comes from a study of T cells after posttransplantation cyclophosphamide (TCRdb year 2016). General notes on the study: The study tracked T cell repertoire reconstitution by TRB sequencing after myeloablative bone marrow transplantation using posttransplantation cyclophosphamide as GVHD prophylaxis. Samples from some 33 PTCy-treated patients and approximately 15 related bone marrow donors of those patients were subjected to antigen receptor sequencing. Because TRA and TRB clonality correlated tightly in under ten samples, the subsequent TCR analyses were limited to TRB only. Public TRB sequences were queried against a database of over 3,600 sequences associated with responses to pathogens, tumor antigens, self-antigens and alloantigens. Blood from every one of the roughly 30 PTCy patients who had 1-year posttransplant specimens underwent TRB sequencing. Up to about 3 additional blood samples from 2 to 5.2 years after transplant were also TRB-sequenced in 3 patients, as was pretransplant blood from several patients. Here is what the overall study found, with its caveats: Donor-recipient similarity was low at 1-2 months but increased during the first year, and donor CD8+ memory clones often dominated later blood repertoires. Across the roughly 40 patients, TRB clonality was highly associated with recipient CMV seropositivity and CMV reactivation, and diversity with PTCy was similar to that in the CNI/methotrexate controls. The TRB repertoires of T cells infiltrating skin or GI tract showed only limited overlap with the TRB repertoires of T cells in blood.

The germline V gene supplies CDR1 SGHRS and CDR2 YFSETQ. V drops 0 bases and J drops 5 bases, leaving 11 bases in between. The CDR3 starts with the cysteine, ends with the phenylalanine, and has 14 residues. The CDR3 DNA has 42 bases and is translated from base 1. Genomic DNA was the input for TRB sequencing, which was run either with the immunoSEQ assay at survey resolution or with the hsTCRB kit. The paper's data handling went like this. The immunoSEQ software was used for initial read processing, and the LymphoSeq R package was used for repertoire analyses. For each TRB dataset, clonality was calculated as 1 minus normalized Shannon entropy, and the Gini coefficient was computed as well. To infer phenotypes in unsorted samples, TRB sequences from sorted subsets of the recipient or donor were mapped onto unsorted samples from the same recipient. Sourced from immuneACCESS, this table was stored by TCRdb with only in-frame sequences that have V and J called. A share of the clones is absent; for the studies checked, an unresolved V gene accounts for under half, and the remainder has no known explanation. Clone size and V and J calls were adopted from that table, with D and trimming inferred from the DNA. The sample records 8,000 to 9,000 clones, around 85% of which are singletons. The leading ten clones occupy approximately 23% of the sample.

Sample: PBMCs, taken after allogeneic stem cell transplant with posttransplant cyclophosphamide. The clonotype was recovered from a female patient aged 35-55 years who received an allogeneic stem cell transplant from an unrelated donor, was CMV-positive, and had no GVHD. After a transplant, the graft donor may have provided part of the T cells. Rearrangement joined TRBV5-1 to TRBJ2-5; the D gene is perhaps TRBD1, on 5 matching bases. At the DNA level, the sequence is TGCGCCAGCAGCTTGGTCCCCTGGGGCGAGACCCAGTACTTC. It translates to CASSLVPWGETQYF. This CDR3, with the reference TRBV5-1 and TRBJ2-5 proteins standing in past its ends, gives the full variable domain KAGVTQTPRYLIKTRGQQVTLSCSPISGHRSVSWYQQTPGQGLQFLFEYFSETQRNKGNFPGRFSGRQFSNSRSEMNVSTLELGDSALYLCASSLVPWGETQYFGPGTRLLVL.